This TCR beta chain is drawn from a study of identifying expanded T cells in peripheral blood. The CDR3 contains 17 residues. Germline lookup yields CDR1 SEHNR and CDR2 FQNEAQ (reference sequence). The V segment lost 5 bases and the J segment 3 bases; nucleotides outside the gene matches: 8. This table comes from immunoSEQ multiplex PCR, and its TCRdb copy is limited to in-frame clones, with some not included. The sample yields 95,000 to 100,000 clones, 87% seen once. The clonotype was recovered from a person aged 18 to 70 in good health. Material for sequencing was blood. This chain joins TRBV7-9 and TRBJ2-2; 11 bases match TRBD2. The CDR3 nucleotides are TGTGCCAGCAGCGATGTTAGCGGGGGGGCCGACACCGGGGAGCTGTTTTTT. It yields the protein CASSDVSGGADTGELFF.